This T cell receptor (beta chain) was captured by sequencing in a study of cytomegalovirus exposure and HLA in healthy donors. This PCR relied on a set of 60 Vbeta primers and 13 Jbeta primers. Sequenced by immunoSEQ multiplex PCR; TCRdb stores in-frame clones only, minus some. Of under 200,000 clones detected, roughly four fifths appear once; the ten largest clones hold 1.5% to 2%. With 2 bases removed from V and 3 bases from J, the gap between germline ends came to 11 bases. Germline V gene lookup returns CDR1 MNHNS and CDR2 SASEGT. The CDR3 loop spans 14 amino acids. The sequence was obtained from a woman aged 18-29 years in good health and CMV-seronegative. V gene TRBV6-1 combines with J gene TRBJ2-7; a weak D match, TRBD1 (7 bases). Sample: PBMCs. DNA for the CDR3: TGTGCCAGCAGTGAATGGGGGGACAGCTACGAGCAGTACTTC. It encodes CASSEWGDSYEQYF.